Below are 13 T cell receptor beta chains sequenced from a single sample in a study of cytomegalovirus exposure and HLA in healthy donors. PCR amplification relied on 60 Vbeta primers (plus 13 Jbeta primers). Generated by immunoSEQ multiplex PCR, the TCRdb table keeps only in-frame clones and is missing some. The repertoire holds 100,000 to 150,000 clones, with over 65% as singletons. What was sequenced was PBMCs. The origin of the receptors is a man between 18 and 29 years old in good health and CMV-seronegative.

This clone came up a few times. The rearrangement joins TRBV4-3 to TRBJ1-1; 9 bases are a match to TRBD1. The CDR3 is made up of 16 amino acids. The germline V gene has CDR1 LGHNA and CDR2 YSLEER. The J segment lost 0 bases and the V segment lost 1 base, leaving 3 bases of the junction unmatched. This CDR3 is CASSQGDRVMNTEAFF. The CDR3 bases are TGCGCCAGCAGCCAAGGGGACAGGGTCATGAACACTGAAGCTTTCTTT.

V usage is TRBV5-4 and J usage is TRBJ1-1, with 9 bases that match TRBD1. Germline lookup yields CDR1 SGHNT and CDR2 YYREEE (reference sequence). The CDR3 covers 14 residues. The V gene end was trimmed by 2 bases and the J gene end by 5 bases; junction bases not matched to a gene: 4. The CDR3 bases are TGTGCCAGCAGCTTACAGGGGGCCAAGACTGAAGCTTTCTTT. The encoded protein is CASSLQGAKTEAFF.

V gene TRBV5-1 combines with J gene TRBJ2-3, with 12 bases matching TRBD2. This CDR3 spans 17 amino acids. Germline V gene sequence: CDR1 SGHRS, CDR2 YFSETQ. With 2 bases clipped from V and 4 bases from J, the junction kept 8 bases outside the gene matches. CDR3 sequence reads: CASSLLGLAGGPDTQYF. The CDR3 DNA is TGCGCCAGCAGCTTATTAGGCCTAGCGGGGGGGCCAGATACGCAGTATTTT.

V usage is TRBV7-2 and J usage is TRBJ2-1, with D uncertain. V lost 5 bases and J lost 9, with 8 bases in between. CDR3 size: 11 residues. Germline CDR1 is SGHTA and CDR2 is FQGNSA. The CDR3 loop is CASSVYGEQFF. The CDR3 coding sequence is TGTGCCAGCAGCGTCTACGGTGAGCAGTTCTTC. Full variable domain (missing parts from reference TRBV7-2 and TRBJ2-1): GAGVSQSPSNKVTEKGKDVELRCDPISGHTALYWYRQSLGQGLEFLIYFQGNSAPDKSGLPSDRFSAERTGGSVSTLTIQRTQQEDSAVYLCASSVYGEQFFGPGTRLTVL.

As concerns this clone: Relative to the germline gene, one junction end is altered; a read error may explain this. V gene TRBV7-9 combines with J gene TRBJ2-2; 10 nucleotides align to TRBD2. This CDR3 has 16 residues. Germline lookup yields CDR1 SEHNR and CDR2 FQNEAQ (reference sequence). CDR3 sequence (DNA): TGTTCCAGCAGCTTAGCGGGGGGACAGGTGACCGGGGAGCTGTTTTTT. Translation gives CSSSLAGGQVTGELFF.

This clone was detected once. The genes are TRBV9 and TRBJ2-5; D perhaps matches TRBD1 (5 bases). CDR1 SGDLS and CDR2 YYNGEE come from the germline V gene. V dropped 0 bases and J dropped 6 bases, with 12 bases sitting between them. This CDR3 is built from 14 residues. CDR3 region: CASSVEPGQQTQYF. DNA of the CDR3: TGTGCCAGCAGCGTAGAGCCAGGGCAGCAGACCCAGTACTTC.

The chain joins TRBV29-1 to TRBJ1-1, with 9 bases aligning to TRBD1. There are 14 residues in the CDR3. In germline, CDR1 is SQVTM, CDR2 ANQGSEA. Losses at the gene ends were 1 base for V and 6 bases for J; bases not matched to a gene: 6. The CDR3 sequence is CSVEASGTGPEAFF. DNA for the CDR3: TGCAGCGTTGAAGCCTCCGGGACAGGGCCTGAAGCTTTCTTT.

This chain uses TRBV5-1 with TRBJ1-4, with 7 positions matching TRBD1. V trimming: 5 bases; J trimming: 7 bases; junction bases outside the gene matches: 5. Germline V lookup: CDR1 SGHRS, CDR2 YFSETQ. The CDR3 sequence is 13 residues long. CDR3 sequence reads: CASSTGAVEKLFF. The CDR3 region has the DNA TGCGCCAGCAGTACAGGGGCAGTTGAAAAACTGTTTTTT.

The V and J genes are TRBV18 and TRBJ1-2; 8 bases match TRBD1. This CDR3 is built from 13 residues. V was pared by 1 base and J by 6 bases, with 1 base of the junction left unmatched. The germline gives CDR1 KGHSH, CDR2 LQKENI. The CDR3: CASSPLQGDGYTF. The DNA for the CDR3 is TGTGCCAGCTCACCACTACAGGGGGATGGCTACACCTTC. Supplemented by reference TRBV18 and TRBJ1-2, the full variable domain reads NAGVMQNPRHLVRRRGQEARLRCSPMKGHSHVYWYRQLPEEGLKFMVYLQKENIIDESGMPKERFSAEFPKEGPSILRIQQVVRGDSAAYFCASSPLQGDGYTFGSGTRLTVV.

This clone was observed a few times. This chain uses TRBV29-1 with TRBJ1-3; D is perhaps TRBD1 (6 bases). Germline CDR1 reads SQVTM; CDR2 reads ANQGSEA. This CDR3 region has 14 residues. Trimming left V 5 bases short and J 3 bases short, with 14 bases between. The DNA of the CDR3 is TGCAGCGTTTCCCAGACAGGCATTGGAAACACCATATATTTT. Its translation: CSVSQTGIGNTIYF.

The V gene is TRBV7-3, the J gene TRBJ2-1; D is perhaps TRBD2 (5 bases). V shed 5 bases and J shed 3 bases, with 14 bases lying between them. The germline gives CDR1 SGHTA, CDR2 FQGTGA. CDR3 length: 15 amino acids. CDR3 bases: TGTGCCAGCAGCCCAATAGCGCAGAGCTACAATGAGCAGTTCTTC. Protein product: CASSPIAQSYNEQFF. Together with reference TRBV7-3 and TRBJ2-1, the CDR3 gives the full variable domain: GAGVSQTPSNKVTEKGKYVELRCDPISGHTALYWYRQSLGQGPEFLIYFQGTGAADDSGLPNDRFFAVRPEGSVSTLKIQRTERGDSAVYLCASSPIAQSYNEQFFGPGTRLTVL.

The chain links TRBV6-1 to TRBJ1-2; the D gene is possibly TRBD1 (6 bases). The CDR3 is made up of 11 amino acids. V lost 11 bases and J 8 bases, leaving 15 bases between the germline ends. Germline V lookup: CDR1 MNHNS, CDR2 SASEGT. This CDR3 is CACRGAEGYTF. CDR3 nucleotides: TGTGCCTGCCGGGGGGCGGAAGGCTACACCTTC.

This chain joins TRBV4-2 and TRBJ2-3; D is ambiguous. Per the germline V gene, CDR1 is LGHNA and CDR2 is YNFKEQ. This CDR3 has 15 residues. V was pared by 4 bases and J by 1 base, with 12 bases between. The CDR3 protein is CASSLIGGGTDTQYF. The DNA for the CDR3 is TGTGCCAGCAGCCTCATCGGCGGCGGCACAGATACGCAGTATTTT.